These T cell receptor beta chains were read from a single sample in a study of control samples from healthy donors and cancer patients. The protocol was immunoSEQ multiplex PCR, while the TCRdb copy is restricted to in-frame clones and leaves out a portion. Of more than 30,000 clones in the sample, around 80% were seen once. The sequenced sample was PBMCs. These TCRs come from a woman aged 55-69 years with lung cancer. Both conserved end residues are part of each CDR3. Fields, in order: clone size, V gene, CDR3 length, J gene, D gene, CDR3 DNA, CDR3 protein. D genes are given only for firm matches. Expanded clones are given a class, and other clones once, few, many or no size at all.

few	TRBV18	17	TRBJ2-5	-	TGTGCCAGCTCACCGGACGTGACAGGCCCTTCCCAAGAGACCCAGTACTTC	CASSPDVTGPSQETQYF
once	TRBV30	15	TRBJ2-7	TRBD2	TGTGCCTGGAGAGCCGCGGGAGGGGCACCCTACGAGCAGTACTTC	CAWRAAGGAPYEQYF
once	TRBV14	17	TRBJ2-1	-	TGTGCCAGCAGCCAATTCACAGGTTGGAGCTCCTACAATGAGCAGTTCTTC	CASSQFTGWSSYNEQFF
-	TRBV7-3	16	TRBJ2-3	TRBD2	TGTGCCAGCAGCTTATTTCTAGCGGGGTCCGGGGATACGCAGTATTTT	CASSLFLAGSGDTQYF
-	TRBV12-3/TRBV12-4	12	TRBJ1-2	-	TGTGCCAGCAGTTTAAGAGGGAGTGGCTACACCTTC	CASSLRGSGYTF
-	TRBV12-3/TRBV12-4	13	TRBJ2-7	-	TGTGCCAGCAGTTTTAACGGTCTTGACGAGCAGTACTTC	CASSFNGLDEQYF
-	TRBV29-1	12	TRBJ1-1	-	TGCAACGTGGTAGGGTATGTCACTGAAGCTTTCTTT	CNVVGYVTEAFF
-	TRBV6-5	15	TRBJ1-4	-	TGTGCCAGCAGTTACTACGTGTCACCTAATGAAAAACTGTTTTTT	CASSYYVSPNEKLFF
-	TRBV15	16	TRBJ2-1	TRBD1	TGTGCCACCAGCAGAGATGAGGGGGCGCTGTACAATGAGCAGTTCTTC	CATSRDEGALYNEQFF
-	TRBV2	18	TRBJ2-2	-	TGTGCCAGCAGTGAAGCTACTTTGGGGGGCTCATGGACCGGGGAGCTGTTTTTT	CASSEATLGGSWTGELFF
-	TRBV6-5	14	TRBJ1-2	TRBD1	TGTGCCAGCAGTTACTCGGGGACAGAATATGGCTACACCTTC	CASSYSGTEYGYTF
-	TRBV18	16	TRBJ1-1	-	TGTGCCAGCTCCCCCTTAGGCCCGGGGACGAACACTGAAGCTTTCTTT	CASSPLGPGTNTEAFF
-	TRBV2	14	TRBJ2-5	TRBD2	TGTGCCAGCAGTCCGACTAGCCGGCCAGAGACCCAGTACTTC	CASSPTSRPETQYF
-	TRBV24-1	13	TRBJ2-1	-	TGTGCCACCAGTGATTCAGCCGACAATGAGCAGTTCTTC	CATSDSADNEQFF
-	TRBV19	15	TRBJ1-2	-	TGTGCCAGTACGCCCTTTCGGGACGGCGTGTATGGCTACACCTTC	CASTPFRDGVYGYTF
few	TRBV6-5	15	TRBJ2-7	-	TGTGCCAGCAGTCGGGACGGGTACAGCTCCTACGAGCAGTACTTC	CASSRDGYSSYEQYF
-	TRBV30	14	TRBJ2-1	TRBD2	TGTGCCCAGGAAGCGGGAGGGACCGACGGTGAGCAGTTCTTC	CAQEAGGTDGEQFF
once	TRBV5-4	16	TRBJ2-2	TRBD2	TGTGCCAGCAGCTCCCCTAGCGGGAGGCCCGCCGGGGAGCTGTTTTTT	CASSSPSGRPAGELFF
-	TRBV6-1	14	TRBJ1-2	-	TGTGCCAGCAGTGAAGCCCTAGGACGCTATGGCTACACCTTC	CASSEALGRYGYTF
-	TRBV29-1	10	TRBJ1-1	-	TGCAGCGTATCGATAACTGAAGCTTTCTTT	CSVSITEAFF
-	TRBV5-4	16	TRBJ1-4	-	TGTGCCAGCAGCTCTGGCCCCCCGGCAACTAATGAAAAACTGTTTTTT	CASSSGPPATNEKLFF
once	TRBV10-3	14	TRBJ2-6	-	TGTGCCATCACTCCAGGGCCTGGGGCCAACGTCCTGACTTTC	CAITPGPGANVLTF
-	TRBV5-1	16	TRBJ1-3	-	TGCGCCAGCAGCCCGGAGGCGGGAGCAAGGGGAAACACCATATATTTT	CASSPEAGARGNTIYF
few	TRBV14	14	TRBJ1-6	TRBD1	TGTGCCAGCAGCCCACGACAGGGCGACTCACCCCTCCACTTT	CASSPRQGDSPLHF
-	TRBV4-1	16	TRBJ2-1	-	TGCGCCAGCAGCCGCCTAGACCTAACTACCTACAATGAGCAGTTCTTC	CASSRLDLTTYNEQFF
-	TRBV3-1/TRBV3-2	16	TRBJ2-1	-	TGTGCCAGCAGTCGCAGTAGTCCTAGCGCCTACAATGAGCAGTTCTTC	CASSRSSPSAYNEQFF
-	TRBV5-6	12	TRBJ2-7	-	TGTGCCAGCAGCTCTGTCTCCTACGAGCAGTACTTC	CASSSVSYEQYF
-	TRBV21-1	10	TRBJ2-3	-	TGTGCCTGTAGCGGGGATACGCAGTATTTT	CACSGDTQYF
-	TRBV27	15	TRBJ2-7	-	TGTGCCAGCAGTTTGACAGTCCCAACTTCCTACGAGCAGTACTTC	CASSLTVPTSYEQYF
-	TRBV2	13	TRBJ2-7	-	TGTGCCAGCAGACTAGACGGAATCCTAGCGCAGTACTTC	CASRLDGILAQYF
-	TRBV20-1	15	TRBJ1-5	-	TGCAGTGCTAGTAAGTCTATCCAGAACAATCAGCCCCAGCATTTT	CSASKSIQNNQPQHF
-	TRBV6-2/TRBV6-3	13	TRBJ1-5	-	TGTGCCAGCAGTTCTACCTCGGCGCAGCCCCAGCATTTT	CASSSTSAQPQHF